This entry is about one T cell receptor (beta chain). Assay used: immunoSEQ multiplex PCR; TCRdb lists only in-frame clones, some missing. The repertoire has 50,000 to 65,000 clones, over 85% of them found once; the top ten carry 2.5% to 3.5%. The record originates from a study of T cell changes during pregnancy in multiple sclerosis. CDR3 length: 13 amino acids. Germline V CDR1 and CDR2: SNHLY, FYNNEI. V was shortened by 2 bases and J by 5 bases, with 9 bases between the two germline ends. Sequences were derived from CD8+ T cells from peripheral blood mononuclear cells, sampled in the second trimester of pregnancy. The TCR sequence derives from a female donor with multiple sclerosis, enrolled in a pregnancy study. V usage is TRBV2 and J usage is TRBJ1-2; D not resolved. CDR3 region: CASSEYGDYGYTF. The CDR3 DNA sequence: TGTGCCAGCAGTGAATACGGGGATTATGGCTACACCTTC. Full variable domain (remainder filled in from reference TRBV2 and TRBJ1-2): EPEVTQTPSHQVTQMGQEVILRCVPISNHLYFYWYRQILGQKVEFLVSFYNNEISEKSEIFDDQFSVERPDGSNFTLKIRSTKLEDSAMYFCASSEYGDYGYTFGSGTRLTVV.